Below are 32 T cell receptor beta chains sequenced from a single sample in a study of T cell responses to AZD1222 COVID-19 vaccine. This table comes from immunoSEQ multiplex PCR, and its TCRdb copy is limited to in-frame clones, with some not included. The data hold 140,000 to 150,000 clones, with approximately 94% observed a single time. Sequenced material: peripheral blood, taken on day 0 of AZD1222 vaccination. These receptors were taken from an adult in good health.

This chain uses TRBV30 with TRBJ1-3; TRBD1 agrees at 9 bases. The germline V gene has CDR1 GTSNPN and CDR2 SVGIG (reference sequence). This CDR3 has 15 amino acids. V lost 5 bases to trimming and J lost 2 bases; unmatched junction nucleotides: 7. CDR3 coding DNA: TGTGCCTGGGCGGGACAGGGTTTGGCTGGAAACACCATATATTTT. This sequence encodes CAWAGQGLAGNTIYF.

The rearrangement joins TRBV12-5 to TRBJ1-1, with D unclear. Germline values: CDR1 LGHNT, CDR2 FRNRAP. V lost 1 base and J lost 4, with 7 bases in between. The CDR3 covers 13 residues. CDR3 DNA: TGTGCTAGTGGTTTGGAGGATTCCACTGAAGCTTTCTTT. Translated: CASGLEDSTEAFF.

V gene TRBV9 combines with J gene TRBJ2-5; 10 bases are a match to TRBD2. J gave up 1 base and V 4 bases, and 13 bases lay outside the gene matches. This CDR3 comprises 18 residues. Germline-derived CDR1 and CDR2 are SGDLS and YYNGEE. The CDR3 reads CASSPRGGSGGAQETQYF. In nucleotides, the CDR3 is TGTGCCAGCAGCCCGAGGGGAGGGAGCGGGGGGGCCCAAGAGACCCAGTACTTC.

V is TRBV19 and J is TRBJ2-2, with D hard to call. Germline assignment: CDR1 LNHDA and CDR2 SQIVND (reference sequence). Trimming took 4 bases from V and 0 from J, leaving 9 bases between them. The CDR3 sequence is 15 residues long. The chain's CDR3 is CASSTGLPNTGELFF. CDR3 bases: TGTGCCAGTAGTACCGGGCTCCCGAACACCGGGGAGCTGTTTTTT.

This chain connects TRBV2 to TRBJ1-3; D is unclear. CDR3 length equals 14 residues. The germline CDR1 and CDR2 sequences are SNHLY and FYNNEI. V shed 0 bases and J shed 4 bases, with 7 bases lying between them. CDR3 DNA: TGTGCCAGCAGTGAAGCAGGGTCAGGAAACACCATATATTTT. Its translation: CASSEAGSGNTIYF. Together with reference TRBV2 and TRBJ1-3, the CDR3 gives the full variable domain: EPEVTQTPSHQVTQMGQEVILRCVPISNHLYFYWYRQILGQKVEFLVSFYNNEISEKSEIFDDQFSVERPDGSNFTLKIRSTKLEDSAMYFCASSEAGSGNTIYFGEGSWLTVV.

The J gene is TRBJ1-4, the V gene TRBV29-1; D is uncertain. V lost 4 bases and J lost 0, with 15 bases in between. Per germline, CDR1 SQVTM and CDR2 ANQGSEA. CDR3 length equals 16 residues. The CDR3 DNA sequence: TGCAGCGTTGGCGAAGGGCCCCGATCAACTAATGAAAAACTGTTTTTT. It specifies CSVGEGPRSTNEKLFF. The full variable domain, its missing parts supplied by reference TRBV29-1 and TRBJ1-4, is SAVISQKPSRDICQRGTSLTIQCQVDSQVTMMFWYRQQPGQSLTLIATANQGSEATYESGFVIDKFPISRPNLTFSTLTVSNMSPEDSSIYLCSVGEGPRSTNEKLFFGSGTQLSVL.

The gene calls are TRBV3-1 (or the pseudogene TRBV3-2) and TRBJ2-3; 9 bases agree with TRBD2. V dropped 1 base and J dropped 5; count of bases not matched to a gene: 7. The germline gives CDR1 LGHDT, CDR2 YNNKEL (reference sequence). CDR3 length: 16 residues. CDR3 residues: CASSQVKAGGLDTQYF. CDR3 DNA sequence: TGTGCCAGCAGCCAAGTAAAAGCGGGGGGCCTAGATACGCAGTATTTT.

This clone was observed once. The chain combines TRBV9 with TRBJ2-3; tentative D call: TRBD1 (6 bases). V lost 7 bases and J lost 0, with 9 bases in between. Germline V lookup: CDR1 SGDLS, CDR2 YYNGEE. The CDR3 totals 13 residues. The CDR3, as DNA: TGTGCCAGCCGAGGGGGAAGCACAGATACGCAGTATTTT. As protein: CASRGGSTDTQYF.

As DNA, the CDR3 is TGCAGCGTTGAAGAGGGACAGGGTGGAAAACTGTTTTTT. The encoded protein is CSVEEGQGGKLFF. The chain is built from TRBV29-1 and TRBJ1-4, with 9 bases matching TRBD1. Germline assignment: CDR1 SQVTM and CDR2 ANQGSEA. V gave up 0 bases and J gave up 10 bases; unmatched junction bases: 3. CDR3 length equals 13 residues. Drawing the rest from reference TRBV29-1 and TRBJ1-4, the complete variable domain is SAVISQKPSRDICQRGTSLTIQCQVDSQVTMMFWYRQQPGQSLTLIATANQGSEATYESGFVIDKFPISRPNLTFSTLTVSNMSPEDSSIYLCSVEEGQGGKLFFGSGTQLSVL.

The CDR3 reads CASSPLLHQETQYF. The CDR3 coding sequence is TGTGCCAGCAGTCCACTCCTCCACCAAGAGACCCAGTACTTC. The genes are TRBV27 and TRBJ2-5, with D uncertain. V gave up 5 bases and J gave up 0 bases, with 10 bases separating them. From germline, CDR1 is MNHEY and CDR2 SMNVEV (reference sequence). This CDR3 spans 14 amino acids.

This clone was counted once. The genes are TRBV10-2 and TRBJ2-2; a possible D gene is TRBD1 (5 bases). The V end was cut by 10 bases, the J end by 3 bases, with 12 bases between. The germline CDR1 and CDR2 sequences are WSHSY and SAAADI. The CDR3 length is 13 residues. CDR3 protein: CATPGWDTGELFF. Here the CDR3 DNA reads TGCGCCACCCCAGGGTGGGACACCGGGGAGCTGTTTTTT.

This clone was picked up one time. The CDR3 reads CASSQEAKRDTEAFF. The CDR3 DNA follows: TGTGCCAGCAGCCAAGAGGCCAAGAGGGACACTGAAGCTTTCTTT. The genes are TRBV4-2 and TRBJ1-1; no clear D. Germline CDR1 is LGHNA and CDR2 is YNFKEQ. The V end was cut by 0 bases, the J end by 3 bases, with 11 bases between. This CDR3 spans 15 amino acids.

This chain joins TRBV11-2 and TRBJ2-7; 7 positions match TRBD1. Germline V gene sequence: CDR1 SGHAT, CDR2 FQNNGV. This CDR3 region has 12 residues. The trim removed 5 bases at V and 12 bases at J, leaving 10 bases unmatched. The DNA for the CDR3 is TGTGCCAGCAGCCCGACAGGGTCGGTTATGTACTTC. Protein sequence: CASSPTGSVMYF. Full variable domain (rest looked up from reference TRBV11-2 and TRBJ2-7): EAGVAQSPRYKIIEKRQSVAFWCNPISGHATLYWYQQILGQGPKLLIQFQNNGVVDDSQLPKDRFSAERLKGVDSTLKIQPAKLEDSAVYLCASSPTGSVMYFGPGTRLTVT.

J is TRBJ1-5 and V is TRBV5-1; the D is unclear. Germline V gene lookup returns CDR1 SGHRS and CDR2 YFSETQ. V was cut by 1 base and J by 4 bases, with 6 bases left in between. The CDR3 covers 13 residues. The CDR3 spells CASSLSGNQPQHF. DNA for the CDR3: TGCGCCAGCAGCTTGTCGGGGAATCAGCCCCAGCATTTT.

V is TRBV7-9 and J is TRBJ1-2; D possibly corresponds to TRBD1 (5 bases). CDR1 is SEHNR, CDR2 FQNEAQ, per germline (reference sequence). V dropped 3 bases and J dropped 5 bases, with 7 bases sitting between them. The CDR3 totals 12 residues. The CDR3 loop is CASSFTGYGYTF. The DNA of the CDR3 is TGTGCCAGCAGCTTCACAGGATATGGCTACACCTTC.

The rearrangement uses TRBV30 and TRBJ1-5; D may be TRBD1 (6 bases). V was trimmed by 2 bases and J by 10 bases, leaving 12 bases between them. CDR3 size: 12 residues. CDR1 is GTSNPN, CDR2 SVGIG, per germline (reference sequence). CDR3 protein: CAWSLKGGPQHF. In DNA, the CDR3 is TGTGCCTGGAGTTTAAAGGGGGGACCCCAGCATTTT.

The count of this clone is one. The gene calls are TRBV5-4 and TRBJ1-1; D unclear. The V gene lost 0 bases and the J gene lost 0 bases, with 9 bases spanning the gap. This CDR3 has 15 residues. Germline V CDR1 and CDR2: SGHNT, YYREEE (reference sequence). CDR3 DNA sequence: TGTGCCAGCAGCTTGGCCCAATCGTTGAACACTGAAGCTTTCTTT. Translating gives CASSLAQSLNTEAFF. Variable domain in full (rest from reference TRBV5-4 and TRBJ1-1): ETGVTQSPTHLIKTRGQQVTLRCSSQSGHNTVSWYQQALGQGPQFIFQYYREEENGRGNFPPRFSGLQFPNYSSELNVNALELDDSALYLCASSLAQSLNTEAFFGQGTRLTVV.

The chain uses TRBV7-9 and TRBJ2-2, with unresolved D. Looked up from germline, CDR1 is SEHNR and CDR2 is FQNEAQ (reference sequence). Deletions cut 5 bases from V and 4 bases from J, with 11 bases between. The CDR3 covers 14 residues. In DNA form, the CDR3 reads TGTGCCAGCAGCCGAGGACGGAGCACCGGGGAGCTGTTTTTT. It is translated as CASSRGRSTGELFF.

The chain carries TRBV6-1 and TRBJ1-2; D remains ambiguous. Deletions cut 3 bases from V and 0 bases from J, with 11 bases between. Germline CDR1 reads MNHNS; CDR2 reads SASEGT. This CDR3 has 15 residues. CDR3 residues: CASSDQLTSNYGYTF. The DNA of the CDR3 is TGTGCCAGCAGTGATCAACTGACATCTAACTATGGCTACACCTTC.

The gene calls are TRBV5-8 and TRBJ2-2; tentatively, D is TRBD1 (5 bases). This CDR3 region has 15 residues. The germline gives CDR1 SGHTS, CDR2 YDEGEE. The V end lost 0 bases, the J end lost 2 bases, and 8 bases lay between the germline ends. CDR3 region: CASSLAQGNTGELFF. The CDR3 coding sequence is TGTGCCAGCAGCTTGGCCCAGGGAAACACCGGGGAGCTGTTTTTT.

CDR3 DNA sequence: TGTGCCAGCTCACCACAGGGGGAGTCCTACAATGAGCAGTTCTTC. It yields the protein CASSPQGESYNEQFF. This chain connects TRBV18 to TRBJ2-1; the D gene is possibly TRBD1 (6 bases). Germline values: CDR1 KGHSH, CDR2 LQKENI. The CDR3 contains 15 residues. The V end was cut by 1 base, the J end by 1 base, with 8 bases between.

V is TRBV11-2 and J is TRBJ2-2; no clear D. The CDR3 covers 15 residues. The germline V gene has CDR1 SGHAT and CDR2 FQNNGV. The germline V and J ends were trimmed by 4 bases and 4 bases, with 13 bases remaining between them. This CDR3 is CASSSRTLGTGELFF. In nucleotides, the CDR3 is TGTGCCAGCAGCTCCAGGACGTTAGGCACCGGGGAGCTGTTTTTT.

The chain couples TRBV29-1 to TRBJ1-5; 8 nucleotides match TRBD1. Germline values: CDR1 SQVTM, CDR2 ANQGSEA. With V trimmed by 3 bases and J by 7 bases, 5 bases remained unmatched. The CDR3 spans 13 residues. The CDR3 here is CSVETGVGQPQHF. CDR3 sequence (DNA): TGCAGCGTTGAGACAGGGGTGGGGCAGCCCCAGCATTTT.

J is TRBJ2-7 and V is TRBV10-1; D is possibly TRBD1 or TRBD2 (5 bases each). There are 13 residues in the CDR3. The germline gives CDR1 WNHNN, CDR2 SYGVQD (reference sequence). With 7 bases removed from V and 5 bases from J, the gap between germline ends came to 15 bases. Here the CDR3 reads CASTPGRDDEQYF. The CDR3 nucleotides read TGCGCCAGCACACCGGGACGGGACGACGAGCAGTACTTC.

Written as DNA, the CDR3 is TGTGCCAGCAGCTTAGCGGGCGGGGGGAGCTCCTACGAGCAGTACTTC. Encoded protein: CASSLAGGGSSYEQYF. The rearrangement links TRBV7-2 to TRBJ2-7; TRBD2 matches at 8 bases. Germline V gene sequence: CDR1 SGHTA, CDR2 FQGNSA. The CDR3 is 16 residues long. Trimming at V came to 0 bases and at J to 0 bases, leaving 4 bases not matched to a gene.

The chain has TRBV9 and TRBJ1-2; no clear D. The CDR3 extends over 12 amino acids. Germline CDR1 is SGDLS and CDR2 is YYNGEE. The V end was cut by 5 bases, the J end by 7 bases, with 12 bases between. The CDR3, as DNA: TGTGCCAGCAGAGCGGACGGCGTTGGCTACACCTTC. As protein: CASRADGVGYTF. Drawing the rest from reference TRBV9 and TRBJ1-2, the complete variable domain is DSGVTQTPKHLITATGQRVTLRCSPRSGDLSVYWYQQSLDQGLQFLIQYYNGEERAKGNILERFSAQQFPDLHSELNLSSLELGDSALYFCASRADGVGYTFGSGTRLTVV.

This chain uses TRBV5-6 with TRBJ2-7, with TRBD1 matching 8 bases. CDR3 length: 13 amino acids. V trimming: 3 bases; J trimming: 5 bases; junction bases outside the gene matches: 4. Germline V lookup: CDR1 SGHDT, CDR2 YYEEEE. The CDR3 DNA sequence: TGTGCCAGCAGCTACCCGGACAGGGACGAGCAGTACTTC. Translating it yields CASSYPDRDEQYF.

This rearrangement joins TRBV2 to TRBJ2-1, with D maybe TRBD2 (5 bases). The CDR3 extends over 14 amino acids. The V gene's germline CDR1 is SNHLY and CDR2 FYNNEI. The V end lost 2 bases, the J end lost 5 bases, and 10 bases lay between the germline ends. CDR3 region: CASSEWESDNEQFF. The CDR3 region has the DNA TGTGCCAGCAGTGAATGGGAGTCCGACAATGAGCAGTTCTTC.

The chain carries TRBV12-5 and TRBJ1-5; D remains unclear. In germline, CDR1 is LGHNT, CDR2 FRNRAP. This CDR3 comprises 14 residues. V shed 3 bases and J shed 7 bases, with 13 bases lying between them. The CDR3 sequence is CASGLGTPGQPQHF. Here the CDR3 DNA reads TGTGCTAGTGGTTTAGGCACTCCGGGCCAGCCCCAGCATTTT.

This clone was observed a handful of times. The chain couples TRBV18 to TRBJ1-6; no definite D call. Germline CDR1 reads KGHSH; CDR2 reads LQKENI. This CDR3 has 14 amino acids. V lost 3 bases, J lost 5 bases, and 8 bases lay in between. The CDR3 sequence is CASSPVSDNSPLHF. The CDR3 region has the DNA TGTGCCAGCTCACCCGTCTCGGATAATTCACCCCTCCACTTT. The full variable domain, completed using reference TRBV18 and TRBJ1-6, is NAGVMQNPRHLVRRRGQEARLRCSPMKGHSHVYWYRQLPEEGLKFMVYLQKENIIDESGMPKERFSAEFPKEGPSILRIQQVVRGDSAAYFCASSPVSDNSPLHFGNGTRLTVT.

The chain couples TRBV2 to TRBJ2-1; tentatively, D is TRBD2 (7 bases). CDR1 and CDR2 from the germline V gene are SNHLY and FYNNEI. There are 15 residues in the CDR3. The V and J ends lost 2 bases and 6 bases respectively, with 14 bases between them. CDR3 sequence reads: CASSEWGGGFNEQFF. In nucleotides, the CDR3 is TGTGCCAGCAGTGAATGGGGAGGGGGGTTCAATGAGCAGTTCTTC.

This clone turned up a few times. The V and J genes are TRBV7-9 and TRBJ1-5; 11 nucleotides align to TRBD1. The trim removed 5 bases at V and 6 bases at J, leaving 6 bases unmatched. The CDR3 is 15 residues long. CDR1 and CDR2 from the germline V gene are SEHNR and FQNEAQ (reference sequence). This chain's CDR3 is CASSPGQGGFQPQHF. The DNA for the CDR3 is TGTGCCAGCAGCCCGGGACAGGGGGGGTTTCAGCCCCAGCATTTT.